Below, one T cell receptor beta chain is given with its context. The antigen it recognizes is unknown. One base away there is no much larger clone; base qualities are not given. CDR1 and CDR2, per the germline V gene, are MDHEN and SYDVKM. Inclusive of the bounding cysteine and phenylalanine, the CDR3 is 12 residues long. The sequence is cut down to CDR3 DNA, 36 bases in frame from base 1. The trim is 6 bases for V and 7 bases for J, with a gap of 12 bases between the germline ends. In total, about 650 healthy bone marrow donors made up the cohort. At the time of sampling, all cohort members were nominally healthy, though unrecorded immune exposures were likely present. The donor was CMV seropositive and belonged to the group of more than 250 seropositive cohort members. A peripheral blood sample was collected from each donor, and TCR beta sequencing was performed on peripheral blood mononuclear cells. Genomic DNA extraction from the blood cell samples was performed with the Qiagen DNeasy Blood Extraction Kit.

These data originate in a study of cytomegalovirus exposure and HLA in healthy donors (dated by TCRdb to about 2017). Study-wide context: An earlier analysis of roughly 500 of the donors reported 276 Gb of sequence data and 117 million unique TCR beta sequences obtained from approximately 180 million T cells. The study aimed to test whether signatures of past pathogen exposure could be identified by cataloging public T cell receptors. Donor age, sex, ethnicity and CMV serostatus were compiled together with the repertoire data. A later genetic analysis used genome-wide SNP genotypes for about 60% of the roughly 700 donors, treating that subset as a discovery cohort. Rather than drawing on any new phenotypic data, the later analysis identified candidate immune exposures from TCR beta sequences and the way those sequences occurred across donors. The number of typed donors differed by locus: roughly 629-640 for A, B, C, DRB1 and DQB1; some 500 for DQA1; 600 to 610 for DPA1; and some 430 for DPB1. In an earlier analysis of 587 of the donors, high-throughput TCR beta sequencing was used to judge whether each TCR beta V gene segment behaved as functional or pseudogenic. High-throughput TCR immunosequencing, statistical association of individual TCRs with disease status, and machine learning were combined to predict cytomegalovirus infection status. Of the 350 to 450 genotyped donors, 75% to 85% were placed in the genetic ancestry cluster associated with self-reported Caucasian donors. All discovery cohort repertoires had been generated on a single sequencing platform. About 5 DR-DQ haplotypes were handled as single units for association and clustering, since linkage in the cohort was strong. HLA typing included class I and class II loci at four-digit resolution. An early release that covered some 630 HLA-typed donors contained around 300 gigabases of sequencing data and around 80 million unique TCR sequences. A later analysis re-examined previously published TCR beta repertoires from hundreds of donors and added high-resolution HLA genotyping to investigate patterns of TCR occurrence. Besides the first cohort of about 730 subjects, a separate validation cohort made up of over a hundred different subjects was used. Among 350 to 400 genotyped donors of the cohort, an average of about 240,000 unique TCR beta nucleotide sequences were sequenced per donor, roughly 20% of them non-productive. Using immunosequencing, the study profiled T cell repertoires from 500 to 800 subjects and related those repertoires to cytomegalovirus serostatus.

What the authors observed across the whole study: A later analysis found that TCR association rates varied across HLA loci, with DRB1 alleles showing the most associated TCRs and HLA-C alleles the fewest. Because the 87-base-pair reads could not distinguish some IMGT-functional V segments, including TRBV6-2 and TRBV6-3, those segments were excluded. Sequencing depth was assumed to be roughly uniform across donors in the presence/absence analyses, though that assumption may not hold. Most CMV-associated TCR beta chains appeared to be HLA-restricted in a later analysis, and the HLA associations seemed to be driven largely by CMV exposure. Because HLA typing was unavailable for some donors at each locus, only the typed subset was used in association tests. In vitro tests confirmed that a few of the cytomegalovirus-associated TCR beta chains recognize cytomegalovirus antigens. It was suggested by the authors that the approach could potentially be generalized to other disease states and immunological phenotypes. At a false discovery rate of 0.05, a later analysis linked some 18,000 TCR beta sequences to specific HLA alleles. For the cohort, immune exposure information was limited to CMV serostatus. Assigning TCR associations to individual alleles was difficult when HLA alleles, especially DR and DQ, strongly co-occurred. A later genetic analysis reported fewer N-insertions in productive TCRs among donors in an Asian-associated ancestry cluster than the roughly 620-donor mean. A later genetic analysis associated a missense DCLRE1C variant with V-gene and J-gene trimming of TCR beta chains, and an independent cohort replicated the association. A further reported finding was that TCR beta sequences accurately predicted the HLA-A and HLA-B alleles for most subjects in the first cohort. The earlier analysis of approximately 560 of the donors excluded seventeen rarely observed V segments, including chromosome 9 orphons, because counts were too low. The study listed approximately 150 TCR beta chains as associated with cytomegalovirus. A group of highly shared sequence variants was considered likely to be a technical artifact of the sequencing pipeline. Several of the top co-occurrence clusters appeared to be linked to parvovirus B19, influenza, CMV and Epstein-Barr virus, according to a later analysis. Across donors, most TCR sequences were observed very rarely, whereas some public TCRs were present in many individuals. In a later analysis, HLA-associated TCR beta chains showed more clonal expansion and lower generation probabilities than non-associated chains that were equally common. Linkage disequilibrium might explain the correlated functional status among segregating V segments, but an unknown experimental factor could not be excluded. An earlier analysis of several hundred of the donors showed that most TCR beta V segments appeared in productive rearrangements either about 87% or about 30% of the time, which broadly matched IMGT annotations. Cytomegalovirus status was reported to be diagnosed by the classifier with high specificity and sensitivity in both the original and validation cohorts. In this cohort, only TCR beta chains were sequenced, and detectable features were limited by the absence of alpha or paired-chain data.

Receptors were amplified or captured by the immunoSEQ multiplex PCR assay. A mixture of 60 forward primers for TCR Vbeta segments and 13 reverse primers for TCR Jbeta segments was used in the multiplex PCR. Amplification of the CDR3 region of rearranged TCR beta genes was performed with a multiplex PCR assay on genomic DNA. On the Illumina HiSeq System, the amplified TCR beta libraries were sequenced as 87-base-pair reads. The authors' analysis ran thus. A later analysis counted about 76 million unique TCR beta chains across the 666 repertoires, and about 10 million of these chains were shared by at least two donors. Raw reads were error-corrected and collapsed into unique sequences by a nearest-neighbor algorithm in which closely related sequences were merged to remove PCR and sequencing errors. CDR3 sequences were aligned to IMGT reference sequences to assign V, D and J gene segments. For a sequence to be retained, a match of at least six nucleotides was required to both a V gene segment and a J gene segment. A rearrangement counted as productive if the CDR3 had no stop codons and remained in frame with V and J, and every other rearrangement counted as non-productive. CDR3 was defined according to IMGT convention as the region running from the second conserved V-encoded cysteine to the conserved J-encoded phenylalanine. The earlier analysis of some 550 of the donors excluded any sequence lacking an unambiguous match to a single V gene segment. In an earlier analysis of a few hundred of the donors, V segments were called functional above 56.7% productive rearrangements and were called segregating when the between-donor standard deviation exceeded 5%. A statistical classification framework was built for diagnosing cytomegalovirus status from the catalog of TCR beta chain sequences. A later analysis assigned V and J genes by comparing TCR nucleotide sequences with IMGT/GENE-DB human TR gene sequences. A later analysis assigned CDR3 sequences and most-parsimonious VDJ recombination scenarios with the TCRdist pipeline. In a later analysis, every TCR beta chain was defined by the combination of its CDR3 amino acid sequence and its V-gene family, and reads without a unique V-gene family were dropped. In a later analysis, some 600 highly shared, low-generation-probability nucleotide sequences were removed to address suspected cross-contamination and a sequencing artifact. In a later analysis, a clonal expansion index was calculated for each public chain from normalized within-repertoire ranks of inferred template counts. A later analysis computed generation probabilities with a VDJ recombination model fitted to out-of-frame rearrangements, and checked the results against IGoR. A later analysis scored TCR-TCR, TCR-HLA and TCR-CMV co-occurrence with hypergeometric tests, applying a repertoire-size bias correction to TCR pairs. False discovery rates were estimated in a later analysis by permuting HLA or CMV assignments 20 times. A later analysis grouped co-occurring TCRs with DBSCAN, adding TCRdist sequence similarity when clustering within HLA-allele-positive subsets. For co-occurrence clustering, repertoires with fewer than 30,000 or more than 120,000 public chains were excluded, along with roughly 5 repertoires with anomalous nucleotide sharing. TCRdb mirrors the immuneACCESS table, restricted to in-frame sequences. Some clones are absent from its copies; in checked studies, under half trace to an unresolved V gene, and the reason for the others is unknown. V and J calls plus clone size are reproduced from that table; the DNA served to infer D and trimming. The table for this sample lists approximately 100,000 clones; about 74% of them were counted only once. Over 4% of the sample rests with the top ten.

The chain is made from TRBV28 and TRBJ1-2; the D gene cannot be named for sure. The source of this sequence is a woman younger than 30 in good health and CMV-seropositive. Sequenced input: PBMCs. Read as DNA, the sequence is TGTGCCAGCAGACCCGGTATGCTTGGCTACACCTTC. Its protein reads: CASRPGMLGYTF.